This T cell receptor beta chain was retrieved from a study of blood T cell repertoires in COVID-19. Germline V CDR1 and CDR2: MNHEY, SVGEGT. The CDR3 extends over 13 amino acids. Trimming took 6 bases from V and 4 from J, leaving 11 bases between them. In the study's own analysis: Amplification with reference gene primers provided the estimates of nucleated cell counts. Only in-frame clones appear in the TCRdb table, and some are missing; sequencing was by immunoSEQ multiplex PCR. For V, J and clone size, that table is used; D and trimming come from the DNA. The data show 150,000 to 200,000 clones, around 84% seen once. Symptom resolution, clearance, or two negative PCRs marked the recovered donors of Cohort 3.

The sample comprised PBMCs or T cells enriched from blood (not recorded which). The chain links TRBV6-2 or TRBV6-3 to TRBJ2-3; the D is unclear. This clonotype was sampled from a woman aged 50 to 65 who had recovered from COVID-19. CDR3: CASRPNGADTQYF. For the CDR3, the DNA is TGTGCCAGCAGGCCTAACGGAGCAGATACGCAGTATTTT.